Listed below are T cell receptor beta chains from one sample, sequenced in a study of shared clonotypes between healthy human individuals. Assay used: immunoSEQ multiplex PCR; TCRdb lists only in-frame clones, some missing. The data hold a few hundred thousand clones, with around three quarters observed a single time. Sequencing was done on a sample of PBMCs. Receptors were obtained from a woman in her 40s in good health. Some clones in this sample may be carry-over from other donors' samples. The CDR3 runs from the conserved cysteine through the conserved F or W. Fields, in order: clone size, D gene, J gene, V gene, CDR3 protein, CDR3 DNA. A D gene is named only where the DNA matches it firmly. The size entry is marked missing in some rows and otherwise reads once, few, many or a size class.

clone_size: -; d_call: -; j_call: TRBJ2-1; v_call: TRBV18; cdr3_aa: CASSPGRGRGYNEQFF; cdr3_nt: TGTGCCAGCTCACCCGGAAGGGGGAGAGGGTACAATGAGCAGTTCTTC
clone_size: many; d_call: TRBD1; j_call: TRBJ1-1; v_call: TRBV5-1; cdr3_aa: CASSRSPLGQGDTEAFF; cdr3_nt: TGCGCCAGCAGCCGATCCCCCCTTGGACAGGGAGACACTGAAGCTTTCTTT
clone_size: -; d_call: -; j_call: TRBJ1-6; v_call: TRBV29-1; cdr3_aa: CSADSNGALHF; cdr3_nt: TGCAGCGCCGATTCCAACGGGGCCCTCCACTTT
clone_size: -; d_call: -; j_call: TRBJ2-7; v_call: TRBV18; cdr3_aa: CASSPSNPYEQYF; cdr3_nt: TGTGCCAGCTCACCAAGTAACCCCTACGAGCAGTACTTC
clone_size: -; d_call: -; j_call: TRBJ1-6; v_call: TRBV27; cdr3_aa: CASSLSGQSPLHF; cdr3_nt: TGTGCCAGCAGTTTATCAGGACAGTCACCCCTCCACTTT
clone_size: -; d_call: -; j_call: TRBJ2-1; v_call: TRBV6-6; cdr3_aa: CASRPGQYSYNEQFF; cdr3_nt: TGTGCCAGCAGGCCAGGACAGTACTCCTACAACGAGCAGTTCTTC
clone_size: -; d_call: -; j_call: TRBJ1-2; v_call: TRBV28; cdr3_aa: CASSLGGLRDGYTF; cdr3_nt: TGTGCCAGCAGTTTAGGCGGATTAAGAGACGGCTACACCTTC
clone_size: -; d_call: TRBD2; j_call: TRBJ2-3; v_call: TRBV5-1; cdr3_aa: CASSLSAGGPGDTQYF; cdr3_nt: TGCGCCAGCAGCTTGTCCGCGGGAGGGCCCGGAGATACGCAGTATTTT
clone_size: -; d_call: -; j_call: TRBJ2-3; v_call: TRBV29-1; cdr3_aa: CSVEGGPVASTDTQYF; cdr3_nt: TGCAGCGTTGAGGGCGGTCCCGTCGCTAGCACAGATACGCAGTATTTT
clone_size: -; d_call: TRBD2; j_call: TRBJ2-5; v_call: TRBV5-1; cdr3_aa: CASSNAGTRQETQYF; cdr3_nt: TGCGCCAGCAGCAACGCCGGGACTAGACAAGAGACCCAGTACTTC
clone_size: -; d_call: -; j_call: TRBJ2-1; v_call: TRBV19; cdr3_aa: CASTPARANEQFF; cdr3_nt: TGTGCCAGTACTCCCGCACGGGCCAATGAGCAGTTCTTC
clone_size: -; d_call: TRBD1; j_call: TRBJ2-7; v_call: TRBV7-2; cdr3_aa: CASSSKVPGQGAYEQYF; cdr3_nt: TGTGCTAGCAGCTCGAAAGTCCCGGGACAGGGAGCCTACGAGCAGTACTTC
clone_size: -; d_call: TRBD1; j_call: TRBJ1-5; v_call: TRBV15; cdr3_aa: CATSRESQGTGDPYSNQPQHF; cdr3_nt: TGTGCCACCAGCAGAGAATCTCAAGGGACAGGGGACCCTTATAGCAATCAGCCCCAGCATTTT
clone_size: -; d_call: -; j_call: TRBJ1-1; v_call: TRBV15; cdr3_aa: CATSRDHLNTGLAFF; cdr3_nt: TGTGCCACCAGCAGAGATCATTTGAACACAGGTTTAGCTTTCTTT
clone_size: -; d_call: -; j_call: TRBJ1-4; v_call: TRBV7-9; cdr3_aa: CASRSAGVEEKLFF; cdr3_nt: TGTGCCAGCAGGTCCGCTGGGGTAGAGGAAAAACTGTTTTTT
clone_size: -; d_call: -; j_call: TRBJ1-2; v_call: TRBV11-2; cdr3_aa: CASSLGSGAVGYTF; cdr3_nt: TGTGCCAGCAGCTTAGGCTCGGGGGCGGTGGGCTACACCTTC
clone_size: -; d_call: -; j_call: TRBJ1-1; v_call: TRBV4-1; cdr3_aa: CASSQDGGPTEAFF; cdr3_nt: TGCGCCAGCAGCCAAGATGGGGGACCCACTGAAGCTTTCTTT
clone_size: -; d_call: -; j_call: TRBJ1-5; v_call: TRBV6-5; cdr3_aa: CASSLGTGYSNQPQHF; cdr3_nt: TGTGCCAGCAGTTTGGGGACGGGCTATAGCAATCAGCCCCAGCATTTT
clone_size: -; d_call: TRBD2; j_call: TRBJ2-2; v_call: TRBV5-4; cdr3_aa: CASSLGVAGNPLELFF; cdr3_nt: TGTGCCAGCAGCTTGGGCGTAGCGGGAAACCCCTTGGAGCTGTTTTTT
clone_size: -; d_call: -; j_call: TRBJ1-2; v_call: TRBV5-4; cdr3_aa: CASSPGLGISVVGYTF; cdr3_nt: TGTGCCAGCAGCCCGGGTTTGGGGATAAGTGTGGTTGGCTACACCTTC
clone_size: -; d_call: TRBD1; j_call: TRBJ1-2; v_call: TRBV28; cdr3_aa: CASSLWEGASEGYTF; cdr3_nt: TGTGCCAGCAGTTTATGGGAGGGGGCATCCGAGGGCTACACCTTC
clone_size: few; d_call: TRBD1; j_call: TRBJ2-7; v_call: TRBV10-2; cdr3_aa: CASKELTGRYEQYF; cdr3_nt: TGCGCCAGCAAAGAGTTGACAGGGCGATACGAGCAGTACTTC
clone_size: -; d_call: -; j_call: TRBJ2-7; v_call: TRBV5-6; cdr3_aa: CASSYGAARGGEQYF; cdr3_nt: TGTGCCAGCAGCTATGGGGCTGCGCGGGGTGGCGAGCAGTACTTC
clone_size: -; d_call: TRBD2; j_call: TRBJ2-1; v_call: TRBV28; cdr3_aa: CASSPSLAGGPNEQFF; cdr3_nt: TGTGCCAGCAGTCCCTCTTTAGCGGGAGGGCCCAATGAGCAGTTCTTC
clone_size: -; d_call: -; j_call: TRBJ2-2; v_call: TRBV14; cdr3_aa: CASSLQGWTGELFF; cdr3_nt: TGTGCCAGCAGCTTACAGGGTTGGACCGGGGAGCTGTTTTTT
clone_size: -; d_call: TRBD2; j_call: TRBJ2-5; v_call: TRBV28; cdr3_aa: CASSTNGLAGGPGETQYF; cdr3_nt: TGTGCCAGCAGTACCAATGGACTAGCGGGAGGGCCGGGGGAGACCCAGTACTTC
clone_size: -; d_call: -; j_call: TRBJ2-5; v_call: TRBV10-3; cdr3_aa: CAIRPVADQETQYF; cdr3_nt: TGTGCCATCAGACCTGTTGCGGATCAAGAGACCCAGTACTTC
clone_size: -; d_call: TRBD2; j_call: TRBJ2-1; v_call: TRBV5-4; cdr3_aa: CASSTHGTSGSREQFF; cdr3_nt: TGTGCCAGCAGCACCCACGGGACTAGCGGGAGCCGGGAGCAGTTCTTC
clone_size: -; d_call: -; j_call: TRBJ2-7; v_call: TRBV6-1; cdr3_aa: CASKGGYEQYF; cdr3_nt: TGTGCCAGCAAGGGGGGCTACGAGCAGTACTTC
clone_size: -; d_call: -; j_call: TRBJ2-7; v_call: TRBV30; cdr3_aa: CAWHGSYEQYF; cdr3_nt: TGTGCCTGGCATGGCTCCTACGAGCAGTACTTC
clone_size: -; d_call: TRBD1; j_call: TRBJ1-2; v_call: TRBV5-1; cdr3_aa: CASSPGQGLYGYTF; cdr3_nt: TGCGCCAGCAGCCCCGGACAGGGGCTTTATGGCTACACCTTC
clone_size: -; d_call: -; j_call: TRBJ2-1; v_call: TRBV5-1; cdr3_aa: CASSLSRSEQFF; cdr3_nt: TGCGCCAGCAGCTTGTCCCGGTCTGAGCAGTTCTTC
clone_size: -; d_call: -; j_call: TRBJ1-1; v_call: TRBV28; cdr3_aa: CASRLIMNTEAFF; cdr3_nt: TGTGCCAGCCGCCTAATAATGAACACTGAAGCTTTCTTT
clone_size: -; d_call: -; j_call: TRBJ2-3; v_call: TRBV19; cdr3_aa: CASRTTGDTQYF; cdr3_nt: TGTGCCAGTAGAACAACAGGGGATACGCAGTATTTT
clone_size: -; d_call: -; j_call: TRBJ2-7; v_call: TRBV20-1; cdr3_aa: CSAREVNEQYF; cdr3_nt: TGCAGTGCTAGAGAGGTAAACGAGCAGTACTTC
clone_size: -; d_call: -; j_call: TRBJ1-1; v_call: TRBV9; cdr3_aa: CASSVAPEGGLTEAFF; cdr3_nt: TGTGCCAGCAGCGTAGCGCCAGAGGGAGGATTGACTGAAGCTTTCTTT
clone_size: -; d_call: -; j_call: TRBJ2-3; v_call: TRBV30; cdr3_aa: CAWSQGSTDTQYF; cdr3_nt: TGTGCCTGGAGTCAAGGGAGCACAGATACGCAGTATTTT
clone_size: once; d_call: -; j_call: TRBJ1-5; v_call: TRBV1; cdr3_aa: CTSSHPDQPQHF; cdr3_nt: TGCACCAGCAGCCACCCCGATCAGCCCCAGCATTTT
clone_size: -; d_call: TRBD2; j_call: TRBJ2-1; v_call: TRBV7-9; cdr3_aa: CASSSLGRESSYNEQFF; cdr3_nt: TGTGCCAGCAGCTCTTTGGGGAGGGAGAGCTCCTACAATGAGCAGTTCTTC
clone_size: -; d_call: TRBD2; j_call: TRBJ2-1; v_call: TRBV7-2; cdr3_aa: CASSLRTSNEQFF; cdr3_nt: TGTGCCAGCAGCTTAAGGACTAGCAATGAGCAGTTCTTC
clone_size: -; d_call: -; j_call: TRBJ1-1; v_call: TRBV28; cdr3_aa: CASSLTRNTEAFF; cdr3_nt: TGTGCCAGCAGTCTTACGAGGAACACTGAAGCTTTCTTT
clone_size: -; d_call: TRBD2; j_call: TRBJ2-3; v_call: TRBV9; cdr3_aa: CASSVGSSGSLADTQYF; cdr3_nt: TGTGCCAGCAGCGTCGGAAGTAGCGGGAGTCTCGCAGATACGCAGTATTTT
clone_size: -; d_call: -; j_call: TRBJ2-3; v_call: TRBV6-1; cdr3_aa: CASSQLGRRGDTQYF; cdr3_nt: TGTGCCAGCAGTCAGCTTGGGCGTCGGGGAGATACGCAGTATTTT
clone_size: -; d_call: -; j_call: TRBJ1-2; v_call: TRBV7-8; cdr3_aa: CASSQDRVYGYTF; cdr3_nt: TGTGCCAGCAGCCAGGATAGGGTCTATGGCTACACCTTC
clone_size: few; d_call: TRBD1; j_call: TRBJ2-7; v_call: TRBV6-1; cdr3_aa: CASKPGTGIDEQYF; cdr3_nt: TGTGCCAGCAAACCCGGGACAGGGATAGACGAGCAGTACTTC
clone_size: few; d_call: -; j_call: TRBJ2-7; v_call: TRBV29-1; cdr3_aa: CSVGGGGLFYEQYF; cdr3_nt: TGCAGCGTTGGCGGTGGCGGCCTTTTTTACGAGCAGTACTTC
clone_size: -; d_call: -; j_call: TRBJ2-7; v_call: TRBV7-2; cdr3_aa: CASSTRTSPYEQYF; cdr3_nt: TGTGCCAGCAGCACCAGGACCAGCCCCTACGAGCAGTACTTC
clone_size: -; d_call: -; j_call: TRBJ2-2; v_call: TRBV27; cdr3_aa: CASSLFFSGAGDTGELFF; cdr3_nt: TGTGCCAGCAGTTTATTTTTTTCTGGGGCGGGCGACACCGGGGAGCTGTTTTTT
clone_size: -; d_call: TRBD2; j_call: TRBJ2-7; v_call: TRBV6-6; cdr3_aa: CASSPSGKYEQYF; cdr3_nt: TGTGCCAGCAGCCCCAGCGGGAAATACGAGCAGTACTTC
clone_size: few; d_call: -; j_call: TRBJ2-7; v_call: TRBV20-1; cdr3_aa: CSARKYEQYF; cdr3_nt: TGCAGTGCTAGAAAATACGAGCAGTACTTC
clone_size: -; d_call: -; j_call: TRBJ2-5; v_call: TRBV28; cdr3_aa: CASSFPRGWQETQYF; cdr3_nt: TGTGCCAGCAGTTTTCCCCGAGGGTGGCAAGAGACCCAGTACTTC
clone_size: -; d_call: -; j_call: TRBJ2-5; v_call: TRBV5-6; cdr3_aa: CASTGGGETQYF; cdr3_nt: TGTGCCAGCACCGGAGGGGGGGAGACCCAGTACTTC
clone_size: once; d_call: -; j_call: TRBJ1-2; v_call: TRBV4-1; cdr3_aa: CASSQDLGYGYTF; cdr3_nt: TGCGCCAGCAGCCAAGATTTGGGCTATGGCTACACCTTC
clone_size: -; d_call: -; j_call: TRBJ1-4; v_call: TRBV19; cdr3_aa: CATQQGQSNEKLFF; cdr3_nt: TGTGCCACCCAACAAGGACAGTCTAATGAAAAACTGTTTTTT
clone_size: once; d_call: -; j_call: TRBJ2-7; v_call: TRBV9; cdr3_aa: CASSALRAGYEQYF; cdr3_nt: TGTGCCAGCAGCGCCCTTAGAGCGGGCTACGAGCAGTACTTC
clone_size: once; d_call: -; j_call: TRBJ2-5; v_call: TRBV5-5; cdr3_aa: CASSLSGNQETQYF; cdr3_nt: TGTGCCAGCAGCTTGTCCGGCAACCAAGAGACCCAGTACTTC
clone_size: many; d_call: TRBD2; j_call: TRBJ2-7; v_call: TRBV7-9; cdr3_aa: CASSLTGGEQYF; cdr3_nt: TGTGCCAGCAGCTTAACGGGGGGCGAGCAGTACTTC
clone_size: -; d_call: -; j_call: TRBJ2-6; v_call: TRBV19; cdr3_aa: CASSIGVSGANVLTF; cdr3_nt: TGTGCCAGTAGTATAGGGGTGTCTGGGGCCAACGTCCTGACTTTC
clone_size: -; d_call: -; j_call: TRBJ2-2; v_call: TRBV5-1; cdr3_aa: CASSLVGDPAAGELFF; cdr3_nt: TGCGCCAGCAGCTTGGTTGGAGATCCCGCTGCCGGGGAGCTGTTTTTT
clone_size: -; d_call: -; j_call: TRBJ1-5; v_call: TRBV7-9; cdr3_aa: CASSPGGRDNQPQHF; cdr3_nt: TGTGCCAGCAGCCCCGGCGGACGGGACAATCAGCCCCAGCATTTT